This T cell receptor (beta chain) was found in a study of beta chain features in type 1 diabetes. Expressed TCRB transcripts were sequenced after all isolated RNA was converted to cDNA. Repertoires were generated with immunoSEQ multiplex PCR, while TCRdb's copy carries only in-frame clones and drops some. This sample yields about 200,000 clones, of which under 13% are seen a single time; less than 1.5% belongs to the top ten. The CDR3 is 16 residues long. CDR1 MNHEY and CDR2 SMNVEV come from the germline V gene (reference sequence). Trimming took off 3 bases at V and 2 bases at J, with 14 bases between the two ends.

The sample consisted of central memory CD4+ T cells from blood. The TCR comes from a man in his late teens or twenties in good health. The rearrangement links TRBV27 to TRBJ1-5, with a weak D call TRBD1 (5 bases). For the CDR3, the DNA is TGTGCCAGCAGTTTTTCCCGGGGGAGCGGCAATCAGCCCCAGCATTTT. This gives the protein CASSFSRGSGNQPQHF.